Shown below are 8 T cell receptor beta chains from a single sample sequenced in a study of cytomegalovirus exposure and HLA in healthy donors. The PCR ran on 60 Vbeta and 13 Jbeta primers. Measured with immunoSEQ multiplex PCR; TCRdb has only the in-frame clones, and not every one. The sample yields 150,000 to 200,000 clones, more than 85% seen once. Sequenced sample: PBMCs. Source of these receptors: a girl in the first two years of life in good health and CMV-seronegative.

This CDR3 reads CASSFTSGYEQYF. In nucleotides, the CDR3 is TGTGCCAGCAGCTTCACTAGCGGCTACGAGCAGTACTTC. The chain joins TRBV11-2 to TRBJ2-5; TRBD2 aligns across 8 bases. The J call may be mistaken, given a closer DNA end match to TRBJ2-7. The germline CDR1 and CDR2 sequences are SGHAT and FQNNGV. This CDR3 has 13 amino acids.

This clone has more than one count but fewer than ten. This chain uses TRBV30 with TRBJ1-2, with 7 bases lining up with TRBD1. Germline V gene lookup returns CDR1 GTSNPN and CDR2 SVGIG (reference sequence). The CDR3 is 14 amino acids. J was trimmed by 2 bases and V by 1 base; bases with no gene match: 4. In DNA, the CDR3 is TGTGCCTGGAGTGGACAGGGCTTGAACTATGGCTACACCTTC. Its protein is CAWSGQGLNYGYTF.

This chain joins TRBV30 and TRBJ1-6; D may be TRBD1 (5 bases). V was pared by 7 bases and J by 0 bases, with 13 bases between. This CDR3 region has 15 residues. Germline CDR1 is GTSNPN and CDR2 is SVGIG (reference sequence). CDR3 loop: CASMTDSSYNSPLHF. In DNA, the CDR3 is TGTGCCTCAATGACAGATAGCTCCTATAATTCACCCCTCCACTTT.

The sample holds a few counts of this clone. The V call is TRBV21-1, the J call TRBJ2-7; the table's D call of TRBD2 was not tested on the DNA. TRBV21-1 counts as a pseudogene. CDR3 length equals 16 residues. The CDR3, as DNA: TGTGCCAGCAGCAAAGAACCAGCGGGGGGTTCAAGCGAGCAGTACTTC. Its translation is CASSKEPAGGSSEQYF.

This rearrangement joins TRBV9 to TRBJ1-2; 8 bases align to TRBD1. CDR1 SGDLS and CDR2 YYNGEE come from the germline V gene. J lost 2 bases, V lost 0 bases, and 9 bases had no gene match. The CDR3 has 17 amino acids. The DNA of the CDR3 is TGTGCCAGCAGCGTAGGGAAGGGGACAGGATACAACTATGGCTACACCTTC. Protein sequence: CASSVGKGTGYNYGYTF. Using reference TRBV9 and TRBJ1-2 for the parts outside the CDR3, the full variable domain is DSGVTQTPKHLITATGQRVTLRCSPRSGDLSVYWYQQSLDQGLQFLIQYYNGEERAKGNILERFSAQQFPDLHSELNLSSLELGDSALYFCASSVGKGTGYNYGYTFGSGTRLTVV.

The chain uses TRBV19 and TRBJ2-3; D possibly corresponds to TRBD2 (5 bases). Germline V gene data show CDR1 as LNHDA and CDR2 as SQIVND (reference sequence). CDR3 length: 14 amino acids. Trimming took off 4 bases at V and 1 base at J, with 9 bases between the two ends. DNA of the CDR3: TGTGCCAGTAGTAGCGGGCCCGGCACAGATACGCAGTATTTT. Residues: CASSSGPGTDTQYF.

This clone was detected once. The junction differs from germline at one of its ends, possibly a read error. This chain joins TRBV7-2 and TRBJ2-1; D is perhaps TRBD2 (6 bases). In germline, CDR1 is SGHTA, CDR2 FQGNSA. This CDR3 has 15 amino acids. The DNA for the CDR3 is TGTGCCAGCACCTTAGAGGGTGGTGCGGGAAGTGAGCAGTTCTTC. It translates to CASTLEGGAGSEQFF.

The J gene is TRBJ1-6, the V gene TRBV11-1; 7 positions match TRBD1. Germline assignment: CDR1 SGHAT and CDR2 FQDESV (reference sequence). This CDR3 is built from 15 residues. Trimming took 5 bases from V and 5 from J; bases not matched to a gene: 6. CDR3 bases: TGTGCCAGCAGCCGCCGGGACAGCAATAATTCACCCCTCCACTTT. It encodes CASSRRDSNNSPLHF.